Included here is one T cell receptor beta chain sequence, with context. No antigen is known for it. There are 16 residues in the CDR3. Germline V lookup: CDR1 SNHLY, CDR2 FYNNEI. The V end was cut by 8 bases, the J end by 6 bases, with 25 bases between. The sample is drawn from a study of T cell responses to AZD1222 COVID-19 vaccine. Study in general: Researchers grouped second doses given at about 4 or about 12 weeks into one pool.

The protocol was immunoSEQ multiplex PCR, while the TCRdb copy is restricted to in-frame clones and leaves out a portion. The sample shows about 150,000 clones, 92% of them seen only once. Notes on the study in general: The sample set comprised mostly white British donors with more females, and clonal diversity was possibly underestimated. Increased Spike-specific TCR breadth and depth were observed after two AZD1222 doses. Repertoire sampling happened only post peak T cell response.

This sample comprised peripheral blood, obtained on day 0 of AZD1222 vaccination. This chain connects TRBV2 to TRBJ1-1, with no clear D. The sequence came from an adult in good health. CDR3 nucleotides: TGTGCCAGCCCCTTATCCGGTACAGACGTGCGGGCTGAAGCTTTCTTT. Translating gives CASPLSGTDVRAEAFF.